A selection of T cell receptor beta chains follows, all from one sample in a study of shared clonotypes between healthy human individuals. The method was immunoSEQ multiplex PCR; TCRdb's version includes in-frame clones alone and lacks a portion of them. Of about 1,800,000 clones detected, about 95% appear once; the ten largest clones hold 1.2%. The sample consisted of naive CD8+ T cells sorted from blood. The receptors were gathered from a man between 18 and 35 years old in good health. The CDR3 runs from the conserved cysteine through the conserved F or W. The D gene is left open where the match is weak. Clone size is stated in some rows and not others, as once, few, many or a class when expanded.

CDR3: CASSIEGRTEAFF
DNA: TGTGCCAGTAGTATAGAGGGTCGGACTGAAGCTTTCTTT
D: NA
J: TRBJ1-1
V: TRBV19
size: NA

CDR3: CASSLDTEAFF
DNA: TGTGCCAGCAGCCTCGACACTGAAGCTTTCTTT
D: NA
J: TRBJ1-1
V: TRBV13
size: NA

CDR3: CASSEDRGLGYGYTF
DNA: TGTGCCAGCAGTGAAGACAGGGGGCTAGGCTATGGCTACACCTTC
D: TRBD1
J: TRBJ1-2
V: TRBV6-1
size: once

CDR3: CASSPDPRNRKGTQYF
DNA: TGTGCCAGCAGTCCCGACCCTAGGAATCGGAAGGGGACCCAGTACTTC
D: NA
J: TRBJ2-5
V: TRBV27
size: NA

CDR3: CASSGDREFEKLFF
DNA: TGCGCCAGCAGCGGTGACAGGGAGTTTGAAAAACTGTTTTTT
D: TRBD1
J: TRBJ1-4
V: TRBV5-1
size: NA

CDR3: CASSHEGQLAFF
DNA: TGTGCCAGCAGTCATGAAGGGCAGCTGGCTTTCTTT
D: NA
J: TRBJ1-1
V: TRBV27
size: NA

CDR3: CASSTSGSPETQYF
DNA: TGCGCCAGCAGCACTAGCGGGAGCCCGGAGACCCAGTACTTC
D: TRBD2
J: TRBJ2-5
V: TRBV10-1
size: NA

CDR3: CASSYPGSYNEQFF
DNA: TGTGCCAGCAGTTATCCGGGTTCCTACAATGAGCAGTTCTTC
D: NA
J: TRBJ2-1
V: TRBV6-8
size: once

CDR3: CASSPTGSSYEQYF
DNA: TGTGCCAGCAGCCCGACAGGGAGCTCCTACGAGCAGTACTTC
D: TRBD1
J: TRBJ2-7
V: TRBV28
size: NA

CDR3: CASSLRTGATYQPQHF
DNA: TGTGCCAGCAGCCTCCGGACAGGGGCGACTTATCAGCCCCAGCATTTT
D: TRBD1
J: TRBJ1-5
V: TRBV5-5
size: NA

CDR3: CASSLVTGVVEKLFF
DNA: TGTGCCAGCAGCTTAGTAACAGGGGTGGTTGAAAAACTGTTTTTT
D: TRBD1
J: TRBJ1-4
V: TRBV11-2
size: NA

CDR3: CASSVAGGPYEQYF
DNA: TGTGCCAGCAGCGTAGCTGGAGGGCCCTACGAGCAGTACTTC
D: NA
J: TRBJ2-7
V: TRBV9
size: NA

CDR3: CASRWTGGFDYGYTF
DNA: TGTGCCAGCAGATGGACAGGGGGTTTCGACTATGGCTACACCTTC
D: TRBD1
J: TRBJ1-2
V: TRBV11-2
size: NA

CDR3: CASSLVSLKETQYF
DNA: TGTGCCAGCAGCTTAGTTTCACTGAAAGAGACCCAGTACTTC
D: NA
J: TRBJ2-5
V: TRBV7-9
size: NA

CDR3: CASSSRDHRNEQFF
DNA: TGTGCCAGCAGCTCCAGGGACCATAGGAATGAGCAGTTCTTC
D: NA
J: TRBJ2-1
V: TRBV13
size: once

CDR3: CASSEAGTGHQPQHF
DNA: TGCGCCAGCAGTGAGGCCGGGACAGGCCATCAGCCCCAGCATTTT
D: TRBD1
J: TRBJ1-5
V: TRBV10-2
size: NA

CDR3: CASSGGTDSYEQYF
DNA: TGTGCCAGCAGCGGTGGGACGGACTCCTACGAGCAGTACTTC
D: NA
J: TRBJ2-7
V: TRBV7-9
size: NA

CDR3: CASSLGGGPQHF
DNA: TGTGCCAGCAGCTTAGGGGGCGGGCCCCAGCATTTT
D: NA
J: TRBJ1-5
V: TRBV7-8
size: NA

CDR3: CASSFGTAYEQYF
DNA: TGTGCCAGCAGCTTCGGGACAGCCTACGAGCAGTACTTC
D: TRBD1
J: TRBJ2-7
V: TRBV11-2
size: NA

CDR3: CASSWQGGNEQYF
DNA: TGTGCCAGCAGCTGGCAGGGGGGCAACGAGCAGTACTTC
D: NA
J: TRBJ2-7
V: TRBV5-4
size: NA

CDR3: CASSPSARHSYNEQFF
DNA: TGTGCCAGCAGTCCAAGCGCGAGACACTCCTACAATGAGCAGTTCTTC
D: NA
J: TRBJ2-1
V: TRBV27
size: NA

CDR3: CASSEGNNSPLHF
DNA: TGTGCCAGCAGTGAAGGAAATAATTCACCCCTCCACTTT
D: NA
J: TRBJ1-6
V: TRBV2
size: NA

CDR3: CASSWDGNQPQHF
DNA: TGTGCCAGCAGTTGGGACGGCAATCAGCCCCAGCATTTT
D: NA
J: TRBJ1-5
V: TRBV6-5
size: NA

CDR3: CASSLAHREMGVSNQPQHF
DNA: TGCGCCAGCAGCTTGGCCCACAGGGAGATGGGTGTGAGCAATCAGCCCCAGCATTTT
D: NA
J: TRBJ1-5
V: TRBV5-1
size: NA

CDR3: CASSLLPTPTYEQYF
DNA: TGCGCCAGCAGCTTGCTGCCGACCCCGACCTACGAGCAGTACTTC
D: NA
J: TRBJ2-7
V: TRBV5-1
size: NA

CDR3: CASSQDPQGSEKLFF
DNA: TGCGCCAGCAGCCAAGATCCACAGGGGAGTGAAAAACTGTTTTTT
D: TRBD1
J: TRBJ1-4
V: TRBV4-1
size: once

CDR3: CASSSGGRNTEAFF
DNA: TGTGCCAGCAGTTCAGGGGGCCGGAACACTGAAGCTTTCTTT
D: TRBD1
J: TRBJ1-1
V: TRBV6-6
size: once

CDR3: CASRKVVSGNYEQYF
DNA: TGTGCCAGCAGAAAAGTGGTTAGCGGGAACTACGAGCAGTACTTC
D: TRBD2
J: TRBJ2-7
V: TRBV2
size: NA

CDR3: CASRDGLNTEAFF
DNA: TGTGCCAGCAGGGACGGATTGAACACTGAAGCTTTCTTT
D: NA
J: TRBJ1-1
V: TRBV7-9
size: few

CDR3: CASSYSDEKLFF
DNA: TGTGCCAGCAGTTATTCCGACGAAAAACTGTTTTTT
D: NA
J: TRBJ1-4
V: TRBV6-6
size: few

CDR3: CASSLDKGFGGTQYF
DNA: TGTGCCAGCAGCTTAGATAAAGGTTTCGGCGGGACCCAGTACTTC
D: NA
J: TRBJ2-5
V: TRBV11-2
size: NA

CDR3: CASSPHDHEQFF
DNA: TGTGCCAGCAGTCCCCACGACCATGAGCAGTTCTTC
D: NA
J: TRBJ2-1
V: TRBV27
size: NA

CDR3: CAIRGTSGAYEQYF
DNA: TGTGCCATCAGGGGGACTAGCGGAGCCTACGAGCAGTACTTC
D: TRBD2
J: TRBJ2-7
V: TRBV10-3
size: once

CDR3: CASSQLTGTATEAFF
DNA: TGCGCCAGCAGCCAATTAACAGGGACGGCGACTGAAGCTTTCTTT
D: NA
J: TRBJ1-1
V: TRBV4-3
size: NA

CDR3: CASSLMGLAGYEQYF
DNA: TGTGCCAGCAGCTTAATGGGACTAGCGGGTTACGAGCAGTACTTC
D: TRBD2
J: TRBJ2-7
V: TRBV7-9
size: NA

CDR3: CASSFKGFGNTIYF
DNA: TGTGCCAGCAGTTTTAAGGGGTTCGGAAACACCATATATTTT
D: NA
J: TRBJ1-3
V: TRBV27
size: once

CDR3: CASSVWVQSDTQYF
DNA: TGTGCCAGCAGCGTATGGGTGCAATCAGATACGCAGTATTTT
D: NA
J: TRBJ2-3
V: TRBV9
size: NA

CDR3: CASSLIKDSGNTIYF
DNA: TGTGCCAGCAGCTTAATTAAGGACTCTGGAAACACCATATATTTT
D: NA
J: TRBJ1-3
V: TRBV7-9
size: NA

CDR3: CASSDSFAGDPSYGYTF
DNA: TGTGCCAGCAGTGATTCGTTTGCCGGGGACCCCAGCTATGGCTACACCTTC
D: NA
J: TRBJ1-2
V: TRBV6-1
size: NA

CDR3: CASSLELTSGQETQYF
DNA: TGTGCCAGCAGCTTAGAACTTACTAGCGGACAAGAGACCCAGTACTTC
D: TRBD2
J: TRBJ2-5
V: TRBV11-2
size: NA

CDR3: CASRVSSGGTDTQYF
DNA: TGTGCCAGCAGAGTTTCTAGCGGGGGTACAGATACGCAGTATTTT
D: TRBD2
J: TRBJ2-3
V: TRBV11-2
size: NA

CDR3: CASSIEARPEGFGDYGYTF
DNA: TGTGCCAGTAGTATAGAAGCACGACCGGAGGGATTCGGGGACTATGGCTACACCTTC
D: NA
J: TRBJ1-2
V: TRBV19
size: NA

CDR3: CATPFISVSEQYF
DNA: TGTGCCACGCCTTTCATATCCGTCTCCGAGCAGTACTTC
D: NA
J: TRBJ2-7
V: TRBV15
size: NA

CDR3: CASSLSGQPWGGYTF
DNA: TGTGCCAGCAGCTTATCCGGACAACCGTGGGGTGGCTACACCTTC
D: NA
J: TRBJ1-2
V: TRBV7-9
size: NA

CDR3: CASSLLVGSYNEQFF
DNA: TGTGCCAGCAGCTTACTAGTAGGCTCCTACAATGAGCAGTTCTTC
D: NA
J: TRBJ2-1
V: TRBV13
size: NA

CDR3: CASSLRGQRETRTDTQYF
DNA: TGCGCCAGCAGCCTAAGGGGACAGCGGGAGACCCGCACAGATACGCAGTATTTT
D: NA
J: TRBJ2-3
V: TRBV4-1
size: NA

CDR3: CASGTGISYEQYF
DNA: TGTGCCAGCGGGACAGGGATATCCTACGAGCAGTACTTC
D: TRBD1
J: TRBJ2-7
V: TRBV9
size: NA

CDR3: CASSPTGETQYF
DNA: TGTGCCAGCAGTCCTACGGGGGAGACCCAGTACTTC
D: NA
J: TRBJ2-5
V: TRBV27
size: NA

CDR3: CASTSPGHLFFNEQFF
DNA: TGTGCCAGCACAAGTCCGGGACATCTTTTCTTCAATGAGCAGTTCTTC
D: NA
J: TRBJ2-1
V: TRBV5-6
size: NA

CDR3: CASSLGGTGLYNEQFF
DNA: TGTGCCAGCAGCTTAGGAGGGACAGGACTCTACAATGAGCAGTTCTTC
D: TRBD1
J: TRBJ2-1
V: TRBV11-2
size: NA

CDR3: CASSLPAQSLEQYF
DNA: TGTGCCAGCAGCTTACCAGCCCAGTCCCTCGAGCAGTACTTC
D: NA
J: TRBJ2-7
V: TRBV7-9
size: NA